The next 15 T cell receptor beta chains were all read from a single sample in a study of T cells in Graves' hyperthyroidism and ophthalmopathy. Amplification yielded TCR beta CDR3 regions, with RNA transcripts as the source. Initially, a first-round RT-PCR of the TCR CDR3 employed the HTBI primer set. TCRdb re-analysed the multiplex PCR reads in MiXCR, keeping a single row per CDR3 protein. This table holds hundreds of thousands of distinct CDR3 sequences, nearly 20% found once. Sequenced sample: blood. The receptors shown here come from a man in his forties with Graves' ophthalmopathy.

This clonotype was counted ten times or more. The V and J genes are TRBV5-5 and TRBJ2-7, with 7 bases that match TRBD1. The length of the CDR3 is 14 residues. CDR1 and CDR2 (germline): SGHKS, YYEKEE (reference sequence). V dropped 1 base and J dropped 6; count of bases not matched to a gene: 7. The chain's CDR3 is CASSLQGVVVEQYF. DNA for the CDR3: TGTGCCAGCAGCTTGCAGGGGGTCGTCGTCGAGCAGTACTTC.

The chain is built from TRBV4-3 and TRBJ2-7, with 7 bases identical to TRBD1. Germline assignment: CDR1 LGHNA and CDR2 YSLEER. With 4 bases clipped from V and 3 bases from J, the junction kept 6 bases outside the gene matches. The CDR3 loop spans 14 amino acids. The CDR3 sequence is CASSPHRDSYEQYF. The CDR3 coding sequence is TGCGCCAGCAGCCCCCACCGGGACAGCTACGAGCAGTACTTC.

This clonotype was counted ten times or more. This chain joins TRBV20-1 and TRBJ1-5, with D possibly being TRBD1 (5 bases). The CDR3 runs 14 residues. With 3 bases removed from V and 5 bases from J, the gap between germline ends came to 14 bases. Per the germline V gene, CDR1 is DFQATT and CDR2 is SNEGSKA (reference sequence). CDR3 residues: CSASQGFQDQPQHF. Written as DNA, the CDR3 is TGCAGTGCTAGTCAGGGATTTCAAGATCAGCCCCAGCATTTT.

Regarding this clonotype: This may be a read error, as it is one base from a much larger clone. The gene calls are TRBV5-1 and TRBJ1-1, with 8 bases aligning to TRBD1. CDR1 is SGHRS and CDR2 is YFSETQ in the germline V gene. The CDR3 length is 13 residues. Unmatched junction bases numbered 9, after V lost 7 bases and J lost 7 bases. For the CDR3, the DNA is TGCGCCAGCGGGACTGGACAGGGCCTTGAAGCTTTCTTT. Encoded protein: CASGTGQGLEAFF.

Ten or more counts support this clonotype. The chain combines TRBV13 with TRBJ2-7; TRBD2 matches 10 bases. The CDR3 has 14 amino acids. Germline V gives CDR1 PRHDT, CDR2 FYEKMQ (reference sequence). J gave up 4 bases and V 7 bases, and 7 bases lay outside the gene matches. CDR3 in amino acids: CASTLAGGRYEQYF. The DNA for the CDR3 is TGTGCCAGCACGTTAGCGGGAGGCCGGTACGAGCAGTACTTC.

The chain couples TRBV7-9 to TRBJ1-4; D gene ambiguous. The CDR3 sequence is 14 residues long. The V and J ends lost 5 bases and 6 bases respectively, with 13 bases between them. Germline V gene data show CDR1 as SEHNR and CDR2 as FQNEAQ (reference sequence). CDR3 bases: TGTGCCAGCAGCCCCCCAACCTCTTATGAAAAACTGTTTTTT. Its translation is CASSPPTSYEKLFF.

This clonotype was observed many times. The chain has TRBV6-2 or TRBV6-3 and TRBJ2-1; no clear D. The CDR3 is 14 amino acids. V lost 8 bases to trimming and J lost 0 bases, with 11 bases between them. The germline CDR1 and CDR2 sequences are MNHEY and SVGEGT. CDR3: CASSLRLSYNEQFF. CDR3 bases: TGTGCCAGCTCCCTAAGGCTCTCCTACAATGAGCAGTTCTTC.

There are many counts of this clonotype. The chain joins TRBV6-1 to TRBJ1-2, with D perhaps matching TRBD1 (6 bases). V was clipped by 8 bases and J by 8 bases, with 24 bases between them. Germline V gene lookup returns CDR1 MNHNS and CDR2 SASEGT. This CDR3 comprises 15 residues. The CDR3 region is CASRDTLDVWGGYTF. The CDR3 coding sequence is TGTGCCAGCCGGGACACCCTTGATGTATGGGGCGGCTACACCTTC.

This clonotype came up a few times. This chain uses TRBV20-1 with TRBJ1-2; 9 bases match TRBD1. The CDR3 totals 15 residues. Losses at the gene ends were 5 bases for V and 6 bases for J; bases not matched to a gene: 13. Germline lookup yields CDR1 DFQATT and CDR2 SNEGSKA (reference sequence). The CDR3 coding sequence is TGCAGTGCTGCCCGGGACAGGGTAATCGAAAATGGCTACACCTTC. This sequence encodes CSAARDRVIENGYTF.

This clonotype was seen only a few times. The chain recombines TRBV29-1 with TRBJ2-7; a weak D match, TRBD1 (7 bases). The CDR3 is made up of 12 amino acids. CDR1 and CDR2 from the germline V gene are SQVTM and ANQGSEA. V lost 6 bases to trimming and J lost 3 bases, with 12 bases between them. The CDR3 spells CSVRGANYEQYF. The CDR3 DNA is TGCAGCGTCAGGGGGGCGAACTACGAGCAGTACTTC.

The rearrangement uses TRBV9 and TRBJ2-4; 8 nucleotides line up with TRBD2. V lost 4 bases to trimming and J lost 7 bases; unmatched junction nucleotides: 7. Looked up from germline, CDR1 is SGDLS and CDR2 is YYNGEE. The CDR3 contains 14 residues. The CDR3 sequence is CASSPAGLVNIQYF. CDR3 bases: TGTGCCAGCAGCCCCGCGGGACTAGTTAACATTCAGTACTTC.

V and J are TRBV9 and TRBJ1-1; the D gene is possibly TRBD1 (6 bases). Germline CDR1 is SGDLS and CDR2 is YYNGEE. The CDR3 is made up of 16 amino acids. Trimming took off 5 bases at V and 4 bases at J, with 21 bases between the two ends. CDR3 DNA: TGTGCCAGCAGTGACCAAAGAGAGGGGGTGGGCACTGAAGCTTTCTTT. It encodes CASSDQREGVGTEAFF.

Points on this clonotype: At one end, the junction sequence differs from germline, possibly due to a read error. The genes are TRBV27 and TRBJ1-6; D may be TRBD1 (6 bases). Germline values: CDR1 MNHEY, CDR2 SMNVEV (reference sequence). The CDR3 contains 15 residues. This chain's CDR3 is CASSLSGGNNSPPHF. DNA of the CDR3: TGTGCCAGCAGTTTATCAGGGGGTAATAATTCACCCCCCCACTTT.

Points on this clonotype: This clone may be a read error of a much larger clone one base away. The V gene is TRBV7-9, the J gene TRBJ2-7, with TRBD2 identical over 9 bases. Trimming removed 1 base from V and 4 bases from J; junction bases left unmatched: 5. Per germline, CDR1 SEHNR and CDR2 FQNEAQ (reference sequence). The CDR3 has 15 amino acids. CDR3 bases: TGTGCCAGCAGCTTAGGTGGGGGACTAGCTTACGAGCAGTACTTC. The encoded protein is CASSLGGGLAYEQYF.

This clonotype was observed at least ten times. V is TRBV18 and J is TRBJ2-7; the D gene could be TRBD1 or TRBD2 (5 bases each). Germline CDR1 and CDR2: KGHSH and LQKENI. Trimming stripped 4 bases from V and 3 bases from J, with 13 bases between. This CDR3 has 14 residues. Here the CDR3 DNA reads TGTGCCAGCTCACGGGACCCCTCGGGCTACGAGCAGTACTTC. This codes for CASSRDPSGYEQYF.